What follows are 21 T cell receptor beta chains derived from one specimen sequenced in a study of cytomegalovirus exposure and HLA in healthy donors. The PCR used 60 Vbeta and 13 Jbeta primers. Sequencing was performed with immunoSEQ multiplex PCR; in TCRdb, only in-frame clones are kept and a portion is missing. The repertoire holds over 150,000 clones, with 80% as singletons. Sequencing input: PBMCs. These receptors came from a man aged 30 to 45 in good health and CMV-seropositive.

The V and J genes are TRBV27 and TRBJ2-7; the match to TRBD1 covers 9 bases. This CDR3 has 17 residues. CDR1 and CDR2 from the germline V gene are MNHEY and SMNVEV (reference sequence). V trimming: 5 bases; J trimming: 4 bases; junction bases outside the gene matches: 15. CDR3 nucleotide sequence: TGTGCCAGCAGTCACCAAAGCGCCCGGGACAGGGTTTACGAGCAGTACTTC. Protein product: CASSHQSARDRVYEQYF.

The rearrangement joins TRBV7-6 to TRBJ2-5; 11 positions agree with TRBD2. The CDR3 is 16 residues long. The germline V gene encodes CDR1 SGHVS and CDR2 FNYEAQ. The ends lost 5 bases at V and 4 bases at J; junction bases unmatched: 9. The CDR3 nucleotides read TGTGCCAGCAGCCCACTAGGGACTAGCGGAGGAGAGACCCAGTACTTC. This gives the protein CASSPLGTSGGETQYF.

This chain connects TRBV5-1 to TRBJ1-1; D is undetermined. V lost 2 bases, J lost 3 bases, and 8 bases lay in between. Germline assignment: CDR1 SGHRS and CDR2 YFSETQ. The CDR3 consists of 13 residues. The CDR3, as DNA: TGCGCCAGCAGCTTCGGGGAGTACACTGAAGCTTTCTTT. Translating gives CASSFGEYTEAFF.

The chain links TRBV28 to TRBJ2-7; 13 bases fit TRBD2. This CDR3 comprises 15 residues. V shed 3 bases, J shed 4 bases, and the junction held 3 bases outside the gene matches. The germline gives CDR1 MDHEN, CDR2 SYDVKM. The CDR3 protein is CASSFWTSGSYEQYF. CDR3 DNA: TGTGCCAGCAGTTTTTGGACTAGCGGGAGTTACGAGCAGTACTTC.

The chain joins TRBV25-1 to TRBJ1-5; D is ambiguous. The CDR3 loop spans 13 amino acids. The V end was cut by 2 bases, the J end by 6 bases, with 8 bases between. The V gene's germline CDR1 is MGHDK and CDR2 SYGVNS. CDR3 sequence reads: CASSEVGSQPQHF. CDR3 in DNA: TGTGCCAGCAGTGAAGTAGGGAGTCAGCCCCAGCATTTT.

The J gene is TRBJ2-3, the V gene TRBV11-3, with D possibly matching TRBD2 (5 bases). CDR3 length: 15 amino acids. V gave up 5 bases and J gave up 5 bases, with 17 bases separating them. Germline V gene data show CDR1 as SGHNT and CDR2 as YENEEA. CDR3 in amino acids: CASSPGLRGIDTQYF. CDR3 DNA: TGTGCCAGCAGCCCTGGACTTCGGGGAATAGATACGCAGTATTTT.

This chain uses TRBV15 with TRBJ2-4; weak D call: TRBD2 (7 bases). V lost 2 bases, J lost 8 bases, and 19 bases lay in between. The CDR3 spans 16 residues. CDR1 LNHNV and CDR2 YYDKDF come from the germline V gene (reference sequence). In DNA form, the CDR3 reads TGTGCCACCAGCAGAAGGGGGGCGGGGGAGGGGGACATTCAGTACTTC. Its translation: CATSRRGAGEGDIQYF.

CDR3 sequence: CASSGLRTGKYEQYF. The CDR3 DNA sequence: TGCGCCAGCAGCGGACTAAGGACAGGGAAGTACGAGCAGTACTTC. The gene calls are TRBV5-1 and TRBJ2-7; TRBD1 agrees at 8 bases. The CDR3 length is 15 residues. Unmatched junction bases numbered 10, after V lost 4 bases and J lost 4 bases. Germline values: CDR1 SGHRS, CDR2 YFSETQ.

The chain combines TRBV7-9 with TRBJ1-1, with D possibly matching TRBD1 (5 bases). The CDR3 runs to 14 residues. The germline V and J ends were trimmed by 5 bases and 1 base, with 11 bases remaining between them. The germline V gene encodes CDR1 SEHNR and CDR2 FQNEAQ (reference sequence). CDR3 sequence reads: CASSLAQGNTEAFF. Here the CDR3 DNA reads TGTGCCAGCAGCCTCGCCCAGGGGAACACTGAAGCTTTCTTT.

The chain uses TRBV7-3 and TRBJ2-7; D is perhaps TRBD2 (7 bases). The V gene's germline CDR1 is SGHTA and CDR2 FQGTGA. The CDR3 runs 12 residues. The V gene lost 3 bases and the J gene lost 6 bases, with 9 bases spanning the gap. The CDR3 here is CASSLGGGEQYF. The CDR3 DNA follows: TGTGCCAGCAGCTTGGGAGGGGGCGAGCAGTACTTC. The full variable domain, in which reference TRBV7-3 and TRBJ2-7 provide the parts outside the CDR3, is GAGVSQTPSNKVTEKGKYVELRCDPISGHTALYWYRQSLGQGPEFLIYFQGTGAADDSGLPNDRFFAVRPEGSVSTLKIQRTERGDSAVYLCASSLGGGEQYFGPGTRLTVT.

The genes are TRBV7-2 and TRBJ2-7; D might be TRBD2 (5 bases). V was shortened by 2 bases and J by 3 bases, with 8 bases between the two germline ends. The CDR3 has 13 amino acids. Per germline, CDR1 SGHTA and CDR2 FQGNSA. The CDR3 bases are TGTGCCAGCAGCTTACACACTAGCTACGAGCAGTACTTC. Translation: CASSLHTSYEQYF.

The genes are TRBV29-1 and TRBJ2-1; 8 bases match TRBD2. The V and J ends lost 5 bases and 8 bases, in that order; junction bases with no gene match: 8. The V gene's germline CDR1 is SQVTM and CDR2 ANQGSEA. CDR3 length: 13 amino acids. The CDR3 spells CSVYGREGDEQFF. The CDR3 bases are TGCAGCGTTTACGGACGGGAGGGGGATGAGCAGTTCTTC.

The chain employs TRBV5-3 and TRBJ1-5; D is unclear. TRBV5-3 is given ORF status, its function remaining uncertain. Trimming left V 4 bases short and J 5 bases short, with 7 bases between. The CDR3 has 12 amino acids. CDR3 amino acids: CARSDIHQPQHF. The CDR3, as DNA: TGTGCCAGAAGCGACATTCATCAGCCCCAGCATTTT.

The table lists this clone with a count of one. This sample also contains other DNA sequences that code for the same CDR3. For the CDR3, the DNA is TGTGCCAGCAGCCCGGACTCGTCCTACGAGCAGTACTTC. Amino acids: CASSPDSSYEQYF. The chain uses TRBV9 and TRBJ2-7; possible D gene TRBD2, 5 bases. Trimming shortened V by 4 bases and J by 1 base, and 9 bases separated the two germline ends. The CDR3 sequence is 13 residues long. Germline CDR1 is SGDLS and CDR2 is YYNGEE. The complete variable domain, with remaining parts taken from reference TRBV9 and TRBJ2-7, reads DSGVTQTPKHLITATGQRVTLRCSPRSGDLSVYWYQQSLDQGLQFLIQYYNGEERAKGNILERFSAQQFPDLHSELNLSSLELGDSALYFCASSPDSSYEQYFGPGTRLTVT.

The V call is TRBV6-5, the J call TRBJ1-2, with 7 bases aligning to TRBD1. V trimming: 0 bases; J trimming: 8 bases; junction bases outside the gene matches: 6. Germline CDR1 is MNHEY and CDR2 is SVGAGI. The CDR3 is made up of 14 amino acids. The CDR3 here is CASSYSQGVGGYTF. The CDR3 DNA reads TGTGCCAGCAGTTACTCGCAGGGGGTAGGCGGCTACACCTTC.

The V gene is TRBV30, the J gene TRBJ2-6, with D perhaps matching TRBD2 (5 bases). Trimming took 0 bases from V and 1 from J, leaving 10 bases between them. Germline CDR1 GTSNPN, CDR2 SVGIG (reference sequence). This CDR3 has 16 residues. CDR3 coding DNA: TGTGCCTGGAGTGTACCCCCGGGGTCTGGGGCCAACGTCCTGACTTTC. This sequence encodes CAWSVPPGSGANVLTF.

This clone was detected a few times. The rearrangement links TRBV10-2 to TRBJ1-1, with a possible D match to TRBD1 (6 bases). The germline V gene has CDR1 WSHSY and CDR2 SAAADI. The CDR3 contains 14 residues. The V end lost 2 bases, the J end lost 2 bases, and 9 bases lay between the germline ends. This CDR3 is CASSEGQLNTEAFF. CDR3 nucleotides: TGCGCCAGCAGTGAGGGACAGCTAAACACTGAAGCTTTCTTT.

CDR3: CASSQGRDSYEQYF. Here the CDR3 DNA reads TGCGCCAGCAGCCAAGGGCGGGATTCCTACGAGCAGTACTTC. This sequence joins TRBV4-1 and TRBJ2-7, with D perhaps matching TRBD2 (6 bases). Germline-derived CDR1 and CDR2 are MGHRA and YSYEKL. V was clipped by 1 base and J by 1 base, with 8 bases between them. This CDR3 has 14 amino acids.

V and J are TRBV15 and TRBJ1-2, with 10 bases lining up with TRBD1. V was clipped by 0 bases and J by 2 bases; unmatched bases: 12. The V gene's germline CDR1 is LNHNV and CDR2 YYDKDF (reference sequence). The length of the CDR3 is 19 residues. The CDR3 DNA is TGTGCCACCAGCAGAGATCGAATGGGACAGGGGCCGACAAACTATGGCTACACCTTC. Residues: CATSRDRMGQGPTNYGYTF.

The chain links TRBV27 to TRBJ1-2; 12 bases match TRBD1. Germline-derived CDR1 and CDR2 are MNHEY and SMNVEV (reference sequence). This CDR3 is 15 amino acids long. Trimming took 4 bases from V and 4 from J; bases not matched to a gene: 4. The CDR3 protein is CASSSGTGGVYGYTF. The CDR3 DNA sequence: TGTGCCAGCAGTTCCGGGACAGGGGGCGTCTATGGCTACACCTTC.

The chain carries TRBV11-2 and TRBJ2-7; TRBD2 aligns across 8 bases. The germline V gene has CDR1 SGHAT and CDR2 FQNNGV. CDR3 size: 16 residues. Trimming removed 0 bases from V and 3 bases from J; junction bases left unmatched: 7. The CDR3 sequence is CASSLESSGRGYEQYF. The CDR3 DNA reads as TGTGCCAGCAGCTTAGAGTCCAGCGGGAGAGGCTACGAGCAGTACTTC.